A selection of T cell receptor beta chains follows, all from one sample in a study of cytomegalovirus exposure and HLA in healthy donors. The data were produced by immunoSEQ multiplex PCR, yet TCRdb's version contains in-frame clones alone and is incomplete. The data show 100,000 to 120,000 clones, around 80% seen once. The sequenced sample consisted of PBMCs. All receptors derive from a young man in good health and CMV-seronegative. Both conserved end residues are trimmed from each CDR3. Clone size is shown for a subset of rows, as once, few, many or a class of expanded clone.

ASSLGRGHEETQY,TRBJ2-5,TRBV28,-
ASSFGGEGIQY,TRBJ2-4,TRBV7-2,-
ASSLGQVGSDQY,TRBJ2-5,TRBV6-6,-
ASSLGATNEKLF,TRBJ1-4,TRBV5-1,-
ASSYSGGVDGYT,TRBJ1-2,TRBV6-5,-
AIRIPGQGNEQY,TRBJ2-7,TRBV10-3,-
ASSPTTGVYGYT,TRBJ1-2,TRBV9,-
ATSRDKASGSFGEQY,TRBJ2-7,TRBV15,-
ASSESAGGMNTEAF,TRBJ1-1,TRBV10-2,-
ASSLPGQGGETQY,TRBJ2-5,TRBV7-2,-
AISESLGQGNEKLF,TRBJ1-4,TRBV10-3,-
ASTGTSGVSYEQY,TRBJ2-7,TRBV7-8,-
ASSSLAGVSYEQY,TRBJ2-7,TRBV6-1,-
ASSPSDRALAGTGELF,TRBJ2-2,TRBV4-3,-
ASRPGTDNEKLF,TRBJ1-4,TRBV11-2,-
ASSLQGGQPQH,TRBJ1-5,TRBV7-9,-
ASSPFGGLAEAF,TRBJ1-1,TRBV5-1,-
ASSDPGQGTEAF,TRBJ1-1,TRBV10-1,-
ASSEGLQGPDTQY,TRBJ2-3,TRBV2,-
ASSSPGLAGGYEQY,TRBJ2-7,TRBV28,-
ASRPPHRLGDTQY,TRBJ2-3,TRBV7-9,-
ASRDDSNQPQH,TRBJ1-5,TRBV6-1,-
ASSDPGVHTDTQY,TRBJ2-3,TRBV2,-
SVEVAVQVNTQY,TRBJ2-3,TRBV29-1,-
ASSFEGGQRGYT,TRBJ1-2,TRBV7-9,-
ASSEQGRLGYT,TRBJ1-2,TRBV6-1,few
ASSFGGTNTEAF,TRBJ1-1,TRBV7-2,few
ASSPSGSEETQY,TRBJ2-5,TRBV18,-
ASMGAGSGYEQY,TRBJ2-7,TRBV25-1,-
ASMVGNYNEQF,TRBJ2-1,TRBV7-2,few
ASSLEAGQGDSNQPQH,TRBJ1-5,TRBV5-8,-
ASSLYGGSTDTQY,TRBJ2-3,TRBV7-2,few
ASRRTGTSTEAF,TRBJ1-1,TRBV13,-
ASRPGGSTSGQETQY,TRBJ2-5,TRBV5-1,-
ASSMRQVETQY,TRBJ2-5,TRBV19,-
ASSQRSGGEQY,TRBJ2-7,TRBV4-1,few
ASSLVSADTQY,TRBJ2-3,TRBV7-9,-
ASSPGTAWSSYNEQF,TRBJ2-1,TRBV5-4,-
AWSGGQGPEAF,TRBJ1-1,TRBV30,once
ATSRGRGMNTEAF,TRBJ1-1,TRBV15,few
ASSLGQGITTNEKLF,TRBJ1-4,TRBV5-1,few
ASSASRSSYEQY,TRBJ2-7,TRBV6-1,few
ASSTGTGGRQPQH,TRBJ1-5,TRBV7-2,-
ASSVGSGSNQPQH,TRBJ1-5,TRBV9,-
ASSTDRRNYGYT,TRBJ1-2,TRBV7-2,-
SVVPTVENIQY,TRBJ2-4,TRBV29-1,-
ASKLAGTDTQY,TRBJ2-3,TRBV19,-